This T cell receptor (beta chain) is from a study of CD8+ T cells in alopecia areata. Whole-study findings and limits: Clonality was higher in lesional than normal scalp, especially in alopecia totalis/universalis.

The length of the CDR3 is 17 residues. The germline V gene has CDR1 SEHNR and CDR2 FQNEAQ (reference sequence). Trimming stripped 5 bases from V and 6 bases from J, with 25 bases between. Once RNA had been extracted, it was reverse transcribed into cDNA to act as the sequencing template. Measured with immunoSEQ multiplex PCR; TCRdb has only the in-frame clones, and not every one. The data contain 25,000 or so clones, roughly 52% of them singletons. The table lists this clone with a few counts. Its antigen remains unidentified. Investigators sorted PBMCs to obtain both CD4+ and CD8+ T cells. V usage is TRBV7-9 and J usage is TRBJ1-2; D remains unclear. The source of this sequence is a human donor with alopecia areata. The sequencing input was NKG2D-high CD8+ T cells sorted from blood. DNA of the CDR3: TGTGCCAGCAGCCAAAGACGCGGAAAAGATTATATAGATGGCTACACCTTC. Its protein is CASSQRRGKDYIDGYTF. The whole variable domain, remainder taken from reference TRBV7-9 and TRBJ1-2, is DTGVSQNPRHKITKRGQNVTFRCDPISEHNRLYWYRQTLGQGPEFLTYFQNEAQLEKSRLLSDRFSAERPKGSFSTLEIQRTEQGDSAMYLCASSQRRGKDYIDGYTFGSGTRLTVV.